This is a list of T cell receptor beta chains from one sample in a study of blood T cell repertoires in COVID-19. Using immunoSEQ multiplex PCR, the repertoire was profiled, and TCRdb retains in-frame clones only, with some absent. The sample consists of 400,000 or so clones, over 75% of them appearing once. The specimen sequenced was peripheral blood. The source is a middle-aged woman with COVID-19, enrolled during active disease. CDR3s leave out the opening cysteine and the closing phenylalanine or tryptophan. The order of the fields is V gene, D gene, CDR3 protein. A D gene is named only where the DNA matches it firmly.

TRBV27	NA	ASSFRGNQPQH
TRBV9	NA	ASGTRGDSPLH
TRBV18	TRBD2	ASSLFGLAGSTGYNEQF
TRBV4-3	TRBD1	ASSQPGQGYNEQY
TRBV18	NA	ASSPQVNTEAF
TRBV19	TRBD2	ASSVLAGGTDTQY
TRBV6-6	NA	ASSYLREGSPAF
TRBV6-5	NA	ASVRDHQPQH
TRBV6-5	NA	ASSLRRNTEAF
TRBV5-1	TRBD1	ASSGNPTGANSPLH
TRBV7-2	NA	ASSLDPSVGYT
TRBV9	TRBD1	ASSKQGLDFEKLF
TRBV29-1	TRBD2	SVDGLAGGPDTQY
TRBV5-4	NA	ASSWSGTRTDTQY
TRBV28	NA	ASSLTANSPLH
TRBV14	NA	ASSQATGWNSPLH
TRBV7-2	NA	ASSFSRSGVGYNEQF